The 3 T cell receptor beta chains below were found in one sample sequenced in a study of beta chain features in type 1 diabetes. Study-wide points: Patients with Type 1 diabetes showed moderately but significantly shorter TCRB CDR3s in all four CD4+ subsets.

Which antigens these TCRs recognize remains unknown. Isolated RNA was reverse transcribed in full, so expressed TCRB transcripts were sequenced. Assay used: immunoSEQ multiplex PCR; TCRdb lists only in-frame clones, some missing. The profile shows approximately 130,000 clones, roughly 17% of them singletons. The sequenced material came from central memory CD4+ T cells from blood. These receptors all stem from a man younger than 35 with type 1 diabetes.

This clone occurred a few times. The gene calls are TRBV7-2 and TRBJ2-7; 7 nucleotides match TRBD2. Germline values: CDR1 SGHTA, CDR2 FQGNSA. The CDR3 covers 13 residues. V shed 2 bases, J shed 4 bases, and the junction held 2 bases outside the gene matches. This chain's CDR3 is CASSLTSAYEQYF. As DNA, the CDR3 is TGTGCCAGCAGCTTAACTAGCGCTTACGAGCAGTACTTC.

This chain joins TRBV11-3 and TRBJ2-6; TRBD1 is a possible D gene (7 bases). The germline V and J ends were trimmed by 5 bases and 0 bases, with 11 bases remaining between them. Germline assignment: CDR1 SGHNT and CDR2 YENEEA. The CDR3 covers 16 residues. The CDR3 region is CASSRGTDSGANVLTF. Written as DNA, the CDR3 is TGTGCCAGCAGCCGCGGGACAGACTCTGGGGCCAACGTCCTGACTTTC.

This sequence joins TRBV21-1 and TRBJ1-4. TRBV21-1 is noted as a pseudogene. The CDR3 consists of 11 residues. This CDR3 reads CASSINEKLFF. As DNA, the CDR3 is TGTGCCAGCAGCATCAATGAAAAACTGTTTTTT.